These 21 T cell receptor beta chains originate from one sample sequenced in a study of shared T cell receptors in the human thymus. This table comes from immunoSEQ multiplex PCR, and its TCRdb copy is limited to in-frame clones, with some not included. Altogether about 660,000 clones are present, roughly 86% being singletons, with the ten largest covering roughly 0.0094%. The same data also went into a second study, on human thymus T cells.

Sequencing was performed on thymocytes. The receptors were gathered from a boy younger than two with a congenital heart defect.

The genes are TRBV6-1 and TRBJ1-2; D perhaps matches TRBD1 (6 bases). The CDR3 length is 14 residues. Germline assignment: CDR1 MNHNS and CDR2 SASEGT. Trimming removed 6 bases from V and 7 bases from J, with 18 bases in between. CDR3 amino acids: CASRIPGTTPGYTF. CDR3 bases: TGTGCCAGCAGGATACCCGGGACAACCCCTGGCTACACCTTC.

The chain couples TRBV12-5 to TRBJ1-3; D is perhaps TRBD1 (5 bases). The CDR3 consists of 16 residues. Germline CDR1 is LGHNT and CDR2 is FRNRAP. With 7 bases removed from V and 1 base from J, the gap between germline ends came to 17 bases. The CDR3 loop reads CASARQGLISGNTIYF. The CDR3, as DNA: TGTGCTAGTGCCCGCCAGGGCCTAATTTCTGGAAACACCATATATTTT.

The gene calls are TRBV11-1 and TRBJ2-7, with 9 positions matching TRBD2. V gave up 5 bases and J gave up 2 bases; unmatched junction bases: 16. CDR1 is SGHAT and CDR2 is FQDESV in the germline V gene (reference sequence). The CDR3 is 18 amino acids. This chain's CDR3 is CASSKFRHRLAETYEQYF. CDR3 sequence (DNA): TGTGCCAGCAGCAAATTCCGCCATCGACTAGCGGAGACCTACGAGCAGTACTTC.

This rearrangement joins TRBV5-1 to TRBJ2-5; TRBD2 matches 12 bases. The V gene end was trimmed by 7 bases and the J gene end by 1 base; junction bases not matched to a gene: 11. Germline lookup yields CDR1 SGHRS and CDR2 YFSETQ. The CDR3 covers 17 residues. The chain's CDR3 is CASCPTGTSGCQETQYF. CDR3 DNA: TGCGCCAGCTGTCCCACCGGGACTAGCGGGTGCCAAGAGACCCAGTACTTC. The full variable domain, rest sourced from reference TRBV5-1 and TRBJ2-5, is KAGVTQTPRYLIKTRGQQVTLSCSPISGHRSVSWYQQTPGQGLQFLFEYFSETQRNKGNFPGRFSGRQFSNSRSEMNVSTLELGDSALYLCASCPTGTSGCQETQYFGPGTRLLVL.

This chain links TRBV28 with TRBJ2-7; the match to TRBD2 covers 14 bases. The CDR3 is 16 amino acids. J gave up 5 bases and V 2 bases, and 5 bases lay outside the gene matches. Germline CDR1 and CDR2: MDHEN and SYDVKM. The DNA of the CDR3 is TGTGCCAGCAGTTTAATTGGGACTAGCGGGAGCGACGAGCAGTACTTC. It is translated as CASSLIGTSGSDEQYF. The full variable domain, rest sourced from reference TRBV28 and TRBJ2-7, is DVKVTQSSRYLVKRTGEKVFLECVQDMDHENMFWYRQDPGLGLRLIYFSYDVKMKEKGDIPEGYSVSREKKERFSLILESASTNQTSMYLCASSLIGTSGSDEQYFGPGTRLTVT.

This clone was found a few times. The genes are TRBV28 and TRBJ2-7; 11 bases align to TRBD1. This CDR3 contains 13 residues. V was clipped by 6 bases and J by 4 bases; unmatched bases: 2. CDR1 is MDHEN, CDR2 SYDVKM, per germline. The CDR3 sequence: CASRRDRGYEQYF. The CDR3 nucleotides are TGTGCCAGCAGACGGGACAGGGGGTACGAGCAGTACTTC.

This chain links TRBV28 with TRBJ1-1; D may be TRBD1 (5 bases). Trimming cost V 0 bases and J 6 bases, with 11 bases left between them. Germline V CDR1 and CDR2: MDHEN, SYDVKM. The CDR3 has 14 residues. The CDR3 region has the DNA TGTGCCAGCAGTTTATGGCGGGGGACCCCTGAAGCTTTCTTT. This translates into CASSLWRGTPEAFF.

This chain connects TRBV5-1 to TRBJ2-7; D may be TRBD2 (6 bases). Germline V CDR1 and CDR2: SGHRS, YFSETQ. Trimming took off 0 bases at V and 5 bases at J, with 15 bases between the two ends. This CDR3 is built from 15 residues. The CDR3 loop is CASSLVREPPHEQYF. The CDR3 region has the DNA TGCGCCAGCAGCTTGGTTCGGGAGCCCCCCCACGAGCAGTACTTC. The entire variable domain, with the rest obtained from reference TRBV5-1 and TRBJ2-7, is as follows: KAGVTQTPRYLIKTRGQQVTLSCSPISGHRSVSWYQQTPGQGLQFLFEYFSETQRNKGNFPGRFSGRQFSNSRSEMNVSTLELGDSALYLCASSLVREPPHEQYFGPGTRLTVT.

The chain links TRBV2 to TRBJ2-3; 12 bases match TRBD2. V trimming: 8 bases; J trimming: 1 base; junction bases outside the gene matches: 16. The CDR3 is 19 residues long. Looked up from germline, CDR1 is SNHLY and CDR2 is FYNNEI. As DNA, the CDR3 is TGTGCCAGCTGGAGGGCGACTAGCGGGAGCCCGGAGTGCACAGATACGCAGTATTTT. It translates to CASWRATSGSPECTDTQYF.

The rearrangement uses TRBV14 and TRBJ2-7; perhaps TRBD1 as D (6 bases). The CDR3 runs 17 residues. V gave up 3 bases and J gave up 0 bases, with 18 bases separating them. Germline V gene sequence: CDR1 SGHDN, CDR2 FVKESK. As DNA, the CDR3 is TGTGCCAGCAGCCAGCCACCGGGACACAATAGCTCCTACGAGCAGTACTTC. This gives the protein CASSQPPGHNSSYEQYF.

CDR3 nucleotides: TGTGCCATCGGAGACAGGGGGGTGAACACTGAAGCTTTCTTT. Translating gives CAIGDRGVNTEAFF. The chain couples TRBV10-3 to TRBJ1-1, with TRBD1 matching 9 bases. This CDR3 region has 14 residues. With 8 bases clipped from V and 0 bases from J, the junction kept 4 bases outside the gene matches. The germline V gene has CDR1 ENHRY and CDR2 SYGVKD.

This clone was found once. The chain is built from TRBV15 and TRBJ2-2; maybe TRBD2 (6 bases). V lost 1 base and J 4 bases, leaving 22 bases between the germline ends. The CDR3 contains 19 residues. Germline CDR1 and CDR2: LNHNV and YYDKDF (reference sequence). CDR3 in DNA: TGTGCCACCAGCAGAGGGGGGGAAGGCCCGAGACATCTCACCGGGGAGCTGTTTTTT. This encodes CATSRGGEGPRHLTGELFF.

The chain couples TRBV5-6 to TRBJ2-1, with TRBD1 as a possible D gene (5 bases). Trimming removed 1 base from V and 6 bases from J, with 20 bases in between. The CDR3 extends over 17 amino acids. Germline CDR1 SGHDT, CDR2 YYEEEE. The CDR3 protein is CASSLSSDSLQGNEQFF. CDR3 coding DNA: TGTGCCAGCAGCTTGTCGTCCGATTCACTTCAGGGCAATGAGCAGTTCTTC.

This CDR3 is CASSQHRLSSSYNEQFF. In nucleotides, the CDR3 is TGTGCCAGCTCACAACACCGACTGAGTAGCTCCTACAATGAGCAGTTCTTC. The rearrangement uses TRBV18 and TRBJ2-1, with no clear D. V gave up 4 bases and J gave up 0 bases, with 16 bases separating them. This CDR3 is built from 17 residues. CDR1 KGHSH and CDR2 LQKENI come from the germline V gene. Full variable domain (remainder filled in from reference TRBV18 and TRBJ2-1): NAGVMQNPRHLVRRRGQEARLRCSPMKGHSHVYWYRQLPEEGLKFMVYLQKENIIDESGMPKERFSAEFPKEGPSILRIQQVVRGDSAAYFCASSQHRLSSSYNEQFFGPGTRLTVL.

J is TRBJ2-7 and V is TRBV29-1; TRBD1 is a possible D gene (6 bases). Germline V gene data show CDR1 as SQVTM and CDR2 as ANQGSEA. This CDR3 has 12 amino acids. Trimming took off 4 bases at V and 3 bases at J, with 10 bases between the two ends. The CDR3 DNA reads TGCAGCGTTGTAGGGGGAAACTACGAGCAGTACTTC. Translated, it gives CSVVGGNYEQYF.

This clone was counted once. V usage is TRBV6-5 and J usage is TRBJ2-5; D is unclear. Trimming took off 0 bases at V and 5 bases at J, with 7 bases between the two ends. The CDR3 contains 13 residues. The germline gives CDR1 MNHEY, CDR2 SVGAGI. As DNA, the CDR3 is TGTGCCAGCAGTTACTCGCAACTGGAGACCCAGTACTTC. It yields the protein CASSYSQLETQYF.

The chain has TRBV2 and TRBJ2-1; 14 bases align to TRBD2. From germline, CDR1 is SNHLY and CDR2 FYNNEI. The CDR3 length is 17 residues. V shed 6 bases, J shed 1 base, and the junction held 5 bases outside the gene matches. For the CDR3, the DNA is TGTGCCAGCAGCCCGACTAGCGGGAGGGGGTCCTACAATGAGCAGTTCTTC. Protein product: CASSPTSGRGSYNEQFF.

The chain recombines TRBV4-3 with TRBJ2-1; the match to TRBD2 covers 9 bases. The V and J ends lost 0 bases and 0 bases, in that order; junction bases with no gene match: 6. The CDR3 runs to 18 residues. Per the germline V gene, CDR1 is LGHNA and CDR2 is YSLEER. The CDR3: CASSQEPSGISSYNEQFF. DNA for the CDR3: TGCGCCAGCAGCCAAGAGCCTAGCGGGATAAGCTCCTACAATGAGCAGTTCTTC.

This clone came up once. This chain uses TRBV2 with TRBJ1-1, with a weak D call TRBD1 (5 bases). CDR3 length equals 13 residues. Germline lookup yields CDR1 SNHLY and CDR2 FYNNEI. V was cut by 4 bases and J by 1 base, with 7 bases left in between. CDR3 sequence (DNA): TGTGCCAGCAGTGGGGGCAGGAACACTGAAGCTTTCTTT. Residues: CASSGGRNTEAFF. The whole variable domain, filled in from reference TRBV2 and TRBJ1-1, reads EPEVTQTPSHQVTQMGQEVILRCVPISNHLYFYWYRQILGQKVEFLVSFYNNEISEKSEIFDDQFSVERPDGSNFTLKIRSTKLEDSAMYFCASSGGRNTEAFFGQGTRLTVV.

CDR3 sequence: CASSPGDREGLKTEAFF. In DNA form, the CDR3 reads TGTGCCAGCAGTCCTGGAGACAGGGAAGGGCTTAAGACTGAAGCTTTCTTT. This sequence joins TRBV6-4 and TRBJ1-1, with TRBD1 matching 7 bases. Germline values: CDR1 MRHNA, CDR2 SNTAGT. V lost 5 bases to trimming and J lost 5 bases; unmatched junction nucleotides: 17. This CDR3 region has 17 residues.

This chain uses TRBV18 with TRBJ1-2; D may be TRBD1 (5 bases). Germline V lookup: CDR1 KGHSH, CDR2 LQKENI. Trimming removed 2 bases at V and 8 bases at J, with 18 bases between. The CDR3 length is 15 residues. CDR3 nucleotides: TGTGCCAGCTCACCATCAGGAGAACCAGGGTTCGGCTACACCTTC. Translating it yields CASSPSGEPGFGYTF.